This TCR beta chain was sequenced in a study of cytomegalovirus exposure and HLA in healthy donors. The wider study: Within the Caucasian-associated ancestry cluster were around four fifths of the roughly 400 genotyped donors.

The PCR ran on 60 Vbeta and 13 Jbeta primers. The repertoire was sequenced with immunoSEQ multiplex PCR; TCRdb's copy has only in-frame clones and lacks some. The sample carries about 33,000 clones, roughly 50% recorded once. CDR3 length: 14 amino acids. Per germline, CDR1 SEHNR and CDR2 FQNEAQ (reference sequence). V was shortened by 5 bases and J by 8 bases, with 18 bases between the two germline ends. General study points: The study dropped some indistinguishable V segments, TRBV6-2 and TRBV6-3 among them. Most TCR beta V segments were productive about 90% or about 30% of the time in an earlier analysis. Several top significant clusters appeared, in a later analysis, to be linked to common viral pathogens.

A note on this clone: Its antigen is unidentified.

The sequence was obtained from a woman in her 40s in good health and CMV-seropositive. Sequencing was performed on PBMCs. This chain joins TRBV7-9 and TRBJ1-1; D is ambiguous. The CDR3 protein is CASSGSGRPDEAFF. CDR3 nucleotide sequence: TGTGCCAGCAGCGGCAGCGGGCGGCCCGACGAAGCTTTCTTT. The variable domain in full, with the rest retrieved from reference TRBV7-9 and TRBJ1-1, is DTGVSQNPRHKITKRGQNVTFRCDPISEHNRLYWYRQTLGQGPEFLTYFQNEAQLEKSRLLSDRFSAERPKGSFSTLEIQRTEQGDSAMYLCASSGSGRPDEAFFGQGTRLTVV.